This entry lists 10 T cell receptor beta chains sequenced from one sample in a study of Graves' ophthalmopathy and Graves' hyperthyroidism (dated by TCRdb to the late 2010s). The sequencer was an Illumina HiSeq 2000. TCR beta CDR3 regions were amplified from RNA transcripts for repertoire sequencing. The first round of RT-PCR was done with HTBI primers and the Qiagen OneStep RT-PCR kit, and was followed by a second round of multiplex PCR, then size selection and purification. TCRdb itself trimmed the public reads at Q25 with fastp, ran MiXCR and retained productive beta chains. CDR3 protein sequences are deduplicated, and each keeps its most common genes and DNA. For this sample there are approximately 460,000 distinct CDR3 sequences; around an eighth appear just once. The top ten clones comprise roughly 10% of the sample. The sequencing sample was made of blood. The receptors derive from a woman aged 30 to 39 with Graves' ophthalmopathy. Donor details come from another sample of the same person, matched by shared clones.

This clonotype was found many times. The CDR3 sequence is CASSYGDGGNTGELFF. Here the CDR3 DNA reads TGTGCCAGCAGTTATGGGGACGGAGGAAACACCGGGGAGCTGTTTTTT. The chain employs TRBV6-5 and TRBJ2-2; D may match TRBD1 or TRBD2 (5 bases each). CDR1 and CDR2 from the germline V gene are MNHEY and SVGAGI. This CDR3 contains 16 residues. V lost 3 bases to trimming and J lost 2 bases, with 13 bases between them.

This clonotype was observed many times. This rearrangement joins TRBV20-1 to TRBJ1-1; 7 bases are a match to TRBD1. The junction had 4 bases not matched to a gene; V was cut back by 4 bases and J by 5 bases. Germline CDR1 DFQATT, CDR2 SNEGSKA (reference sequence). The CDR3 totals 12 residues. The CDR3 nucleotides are TGCAGTGCTACAGGGGGGAGGACTGAAGCTTTCTTT. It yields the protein CSATGGRTEAFF.

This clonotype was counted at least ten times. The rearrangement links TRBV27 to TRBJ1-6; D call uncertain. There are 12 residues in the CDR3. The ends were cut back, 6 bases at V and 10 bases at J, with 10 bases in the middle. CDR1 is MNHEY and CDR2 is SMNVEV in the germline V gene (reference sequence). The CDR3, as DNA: TGTGCCAGCAGCAATAACGGCTCACCCCTCCACTTT. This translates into CASSNNGSPLHF.

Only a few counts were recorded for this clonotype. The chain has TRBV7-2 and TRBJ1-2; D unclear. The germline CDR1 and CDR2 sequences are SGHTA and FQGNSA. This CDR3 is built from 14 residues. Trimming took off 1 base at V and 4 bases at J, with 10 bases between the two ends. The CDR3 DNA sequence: TGTGCCAGCAGCTTAGTATCTGAGAGCTATGGCTACACCTTC. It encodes CASSLVSESYGYTF.

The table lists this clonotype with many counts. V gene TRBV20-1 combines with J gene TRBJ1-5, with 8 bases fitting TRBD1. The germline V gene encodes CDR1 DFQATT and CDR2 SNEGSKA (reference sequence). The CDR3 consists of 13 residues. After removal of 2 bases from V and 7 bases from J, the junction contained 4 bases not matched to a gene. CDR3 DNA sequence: TGCAGTGCTAGACCAGGGGGCGGCCAGCCCCAGCATTTT. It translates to CSARPGGGQPQHF.

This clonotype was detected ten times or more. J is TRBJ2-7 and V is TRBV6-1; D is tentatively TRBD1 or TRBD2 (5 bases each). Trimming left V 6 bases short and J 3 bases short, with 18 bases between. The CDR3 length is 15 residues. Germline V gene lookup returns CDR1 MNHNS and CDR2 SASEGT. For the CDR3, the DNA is TGTGCCAGCAGAAACCGGGGCGATTCATTCTACGAGCAGTACTTC. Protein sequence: CASRNRGDSFYEQYF.

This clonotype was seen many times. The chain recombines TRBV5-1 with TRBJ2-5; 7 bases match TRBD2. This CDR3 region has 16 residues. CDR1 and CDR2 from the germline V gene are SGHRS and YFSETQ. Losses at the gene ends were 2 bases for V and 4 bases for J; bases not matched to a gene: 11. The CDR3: CASSLSAGPTVETQYF. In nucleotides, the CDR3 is TGCGCCAGCAGCTTATCAGCGGGACCGACTGTAGAGACCCAGTACTTC.

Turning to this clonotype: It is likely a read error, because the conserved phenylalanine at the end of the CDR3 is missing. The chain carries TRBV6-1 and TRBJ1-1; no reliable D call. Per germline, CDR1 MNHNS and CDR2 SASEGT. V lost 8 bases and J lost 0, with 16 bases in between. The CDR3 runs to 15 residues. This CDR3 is CASSEVGELNTEAFS. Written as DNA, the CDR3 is TGTGCCAGCTCCGAAGTCGGGGAGTTGAACACTGAAGCTTTCTCT.

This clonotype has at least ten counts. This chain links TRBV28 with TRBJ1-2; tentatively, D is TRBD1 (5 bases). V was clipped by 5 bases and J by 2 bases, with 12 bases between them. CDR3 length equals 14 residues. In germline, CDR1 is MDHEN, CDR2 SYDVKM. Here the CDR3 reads CASSEGTLNYGYTF. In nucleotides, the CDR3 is TGTGCCAGCAGTGAAGGGACCTTGAACTATGGCTACACCTTC.

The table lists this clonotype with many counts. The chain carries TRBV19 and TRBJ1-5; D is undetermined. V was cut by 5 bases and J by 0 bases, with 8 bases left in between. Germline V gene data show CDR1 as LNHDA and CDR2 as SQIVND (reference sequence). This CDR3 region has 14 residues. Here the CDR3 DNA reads TGTGCCAGTAGTTCCGAAAATAGCAATCAGCCCCAGCATTTT. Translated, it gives CASSSENSNQPQHF.